This T cell receptor beta chain was retrieved from a study of blood T cells in healthy people across ages (dated by TCRdb to about 2015). A note on the overall study: In model experiments, roughly one uniquely barcoded TCR beta cDNA molecule per two T cells was captured by template switching. For two donors (one aged 18 to 29 and one aged 80 or older), the study analyzed two additional independent replicas of 1 million unique cDNA reads from the same blood draw. The study measured age-related changes in TCR beta repertoire diversity using deep sequencing normalized with unique cDNA molecular identifiers. Four age groups were formed from the donors: young (average roughly 15 years), middle-aged (roughly 38), aged (62) and long-lived (around 82). Findings and caveats that apply to the study as a whole: Because donor CMV infection status was unknown, age-related changes in expanded clonotypes were potentially confounded. Because profiling used bulk unsorted PBMCs, naive and antigen-experienced compartments could not be compared conclusively. As age increased, observed TCR beta diversity per million T cells dropped in a roughly linear way, and a significant reduction was already evident by age about 40. Total diversity estimates from one million sequenced T cells were considered lower bounds and underestimates. A strong correlation was found between observed TCR beta diversity and the percentage of naive T cells measured by flow cytometry. The long-lived group showed more naive CD4+ T cells, fewer expanded clones and increased TCR diversity than the aged group, suggesting age selection.

The approximately 40 donors, aged about 6 to 95 years, were systemically healthy Caucasian individuals from Russia. Approximately 9 milliliters of peripheral blood were collected from each donor into EDTA-treated Vacutainer tubes. Ficoll-Paque density-gradient centrifugation was used to isolate PBMCs, with at least 6.5 million per sample. Trizol reagent was used to extract total RNA from the PBMCs, yielding at least 6 micrograms per sample. The percentages of naive CD45RAhigh/CD27high T cells were determined by flow cytometry on a PBMC aliquot from every donor. The receptor library was made with 5' RACE. Sequencing was carried out with an Illumina HiSeq 2500. A second PCR of roughly 7 to 11 cycles was performed with a sample-barcoded 5' primer and a J-beta primer mix. Each TCR beta cDNA molecule received a unique molecular identifier from a template-switch 5' adaptor carrying 12 random nucleotides. At least 3 million CDR3-containing paired-end reads were obtained from each sample. First-strand cDNA was synthesized from all RNA with the Mint cDNA synthesis kit, primed by a TRBC-specific oligonucleotide. Following uracil-DNA glycosylase treatment, all cDNA underwent a first 18-cycle PCR with the universal primers M1SS and BC2_uni_R. Regarding the original processing steps: Normalization of each sample was performed by random selection of 1 million high-quality reads, each carrying a distinct molecular identifier. Reads sharing molecular identifiers were discarded rather than binned into consensus sequences. CDR3 identification, clonotype clustering and error correction used MiTCR with a Q25 quality threshold and the strictest error-elimination algorithm. Lower-bound total TCR beta diversity was estimated with a nonparametric unseen species model using Euler transformation. TCRdb reran the public reads through fastp at Q25 and MiXCR, keeping productive beta chains. Rows matching on CDR3 protein sequence are summarized as one entry with the most common DNA and genes. The V and J calls and clone size are TCRdb's, not the authors'. The sample includes around 800,000 distinct CDR3 sequences, with about a quarter observed a single time. Clones ranked in the top ten supply 3% of the sample.

Trimming leaves V shorter by 4 bases and J shorter by 10 bases, with the junction holding 11 bases beyond the gene matches. CDR3 length: 17 amino acids, cysteine to phenylalanine. Just CDR3 DNA is preserved here, 51 bases in frame from base 1. From a lookup of the germline V gene (reference sequence), CDR1 and CDR2 are LNHNV and YYDKDF. This clonotype has just a few counts. The target of this receptor is not known. Base qualities are not recorded, but no much larger clone differs from it by a single base. The same specimen was also included in a second study, on T cells of mothers and their children. Per that second paper: Donors were nine systemically healthy Caucasian individuals: three mothers and their six children. cDNA synthesis consumed the entire amount of extracted RNA, loaded at about 1.6 ug RNA in each 15 ul reaction. In the second PCR, sample barcodes and 2-4 random nucleotides were introduced via the M1S primer. Over 9 million TCR beta CDR3 reads were obtained for each mother, and millions of reads were obtained for each child. Thymic selection similarly shapes TCR recombination output in related and unrelated pairs, with minor effect from inherited differences. Normalized repertoire overlap was always found to be slightly, but never significantly, higher in related mother-child pairs than in unrelated mother-child pairs. No persistent microchimeric T cell clones were found, with a detection sensitivity of 85 to 100 clones per million clonotypes. In the study, deep NGS was used to compare the TCR beta repertoires of mothers and children, and features distinguishing related mother-child pairs from unrelated individuals were sought. The mean age was 40 +/- 4 years for the mothers and approximately 11 +/- 4 years for the children. Libraries were sequenced on Illumina HiSeq 2000 with 100+100 nt paired-end reads after adapter ligation with NEBNext reagents. To prevent cross-contamination, the mother and child libraries were prepared one month apart and sequenced in separate runs. For each donor, between roughly 450,000 and 2,100,000 distinct TCR beta clonotypes were identified. Naive TCR beta clonotypes were estimated from low-frequency clonotypes matched to each donor's FACS-determined naive share, without sorting.

This TCR was recovered from a boy younger than 18 in good health. Specimen: blood. The rearrangement joined TRBV15 to TRBJ2-1, with TRBD2 matching 15 junction bases. The nucleotides read TGTGCCACCAGCACAAGGACTAGCGGGGGGGCTCGGGACGAGCAGTTCTTC. Its translation reads: CATSTRTSGGARDEQFF.